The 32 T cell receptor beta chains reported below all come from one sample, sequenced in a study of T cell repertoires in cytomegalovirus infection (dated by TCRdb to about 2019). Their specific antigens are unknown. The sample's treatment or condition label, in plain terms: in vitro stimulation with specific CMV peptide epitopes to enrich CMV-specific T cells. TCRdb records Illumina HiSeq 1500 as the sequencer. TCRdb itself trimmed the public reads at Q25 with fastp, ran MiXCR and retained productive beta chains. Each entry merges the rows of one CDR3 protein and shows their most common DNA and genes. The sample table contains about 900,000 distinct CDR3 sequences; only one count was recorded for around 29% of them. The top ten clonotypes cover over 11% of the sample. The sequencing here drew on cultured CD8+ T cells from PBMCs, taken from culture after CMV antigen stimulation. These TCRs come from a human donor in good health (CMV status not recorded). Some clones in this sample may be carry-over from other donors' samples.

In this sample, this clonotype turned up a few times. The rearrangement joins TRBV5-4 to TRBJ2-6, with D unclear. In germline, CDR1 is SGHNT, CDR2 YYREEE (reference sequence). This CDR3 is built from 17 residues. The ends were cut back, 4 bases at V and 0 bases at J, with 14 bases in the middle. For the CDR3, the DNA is TGTGCCAGCAGCCTGAGGACGGAAAGCTCTGGGGCCAACGTCCTGACTTTC. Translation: CASSLRTESSGANVLTF.

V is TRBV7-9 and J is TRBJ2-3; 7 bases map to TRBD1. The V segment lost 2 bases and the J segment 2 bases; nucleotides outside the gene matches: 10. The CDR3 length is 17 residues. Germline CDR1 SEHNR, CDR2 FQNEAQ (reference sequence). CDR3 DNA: TGTGCCAGCAGCTTAAAGTCAGCAGGGGGTTCCACAGATACGCAGTATTTT. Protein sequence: CASSLKSAGGSTDTQYF.

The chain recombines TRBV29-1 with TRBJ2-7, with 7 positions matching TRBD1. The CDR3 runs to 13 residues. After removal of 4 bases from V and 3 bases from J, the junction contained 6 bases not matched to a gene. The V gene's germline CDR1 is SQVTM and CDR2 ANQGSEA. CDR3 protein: CSVGQGDLYEQYF. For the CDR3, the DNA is TGCAGCGTTGGGCAGGGGGACCTCTACGAGCAGTACTTC.

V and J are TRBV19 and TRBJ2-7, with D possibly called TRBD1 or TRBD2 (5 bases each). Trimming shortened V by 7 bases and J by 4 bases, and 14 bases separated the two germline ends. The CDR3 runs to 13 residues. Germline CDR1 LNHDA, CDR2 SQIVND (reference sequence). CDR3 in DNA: TGTGCCAGTACTGAGGGTTGGGGGTACGAGCAGTACTTC. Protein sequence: CASTEGWGYEQYF.

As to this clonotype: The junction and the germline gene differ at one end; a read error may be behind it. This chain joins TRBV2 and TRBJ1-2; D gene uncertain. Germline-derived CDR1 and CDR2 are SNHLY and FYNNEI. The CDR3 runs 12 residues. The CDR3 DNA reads TGTGTCAGCAGAGGGTCAGTTCGGGGCTACACCTTC. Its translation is CVSRGSVRGYTF.

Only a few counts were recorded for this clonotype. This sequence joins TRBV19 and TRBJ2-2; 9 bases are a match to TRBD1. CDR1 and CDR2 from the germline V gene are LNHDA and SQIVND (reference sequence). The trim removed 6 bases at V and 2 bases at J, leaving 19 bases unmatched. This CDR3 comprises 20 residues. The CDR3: CASRTLGLGRDRANTGELFF. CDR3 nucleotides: TGTGCCAGTAGGACCTTAGGCCTGGGAAGGGACAGGGCCAACACCGGGGAGCTGTTTTTT.

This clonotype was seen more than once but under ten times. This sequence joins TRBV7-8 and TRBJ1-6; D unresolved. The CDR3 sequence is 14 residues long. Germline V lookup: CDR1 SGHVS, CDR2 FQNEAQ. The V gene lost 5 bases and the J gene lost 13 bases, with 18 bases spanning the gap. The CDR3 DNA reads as TGTGCCAGCAGCCAAACGGGAAAAGGGTCTCCCCTCCACTTT. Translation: CASSQTGKGSPLHF. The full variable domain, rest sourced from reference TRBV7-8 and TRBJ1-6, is GAGVSQSPRYKVAKRGQDVALRCDPISGHVSLFWYQQALGQGPEFLTYFQNEAQLDKSGLPSDRFFAERPEGSVSTLKIQRTQQEDSAVYLCASSQTGKGSPLHFGNGTRLTVT.

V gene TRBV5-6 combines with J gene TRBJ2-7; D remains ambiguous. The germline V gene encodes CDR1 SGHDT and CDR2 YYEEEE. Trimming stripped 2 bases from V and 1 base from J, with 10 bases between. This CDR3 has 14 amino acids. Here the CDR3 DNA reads TGTGCCAGCAGCTTCGGTTACGGATCCTACGAGCAGTACTTC. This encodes CASSFGYGSYEQYF. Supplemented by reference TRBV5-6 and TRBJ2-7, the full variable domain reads DAGVTQSPTHLIKTRGQQVTLRCSPKSGHDTVSWYQQALGQGPQFIFQYYEEEERQRGNFPDRFSGHQFPNYSSELNVNALLLGDSALYLCASSFGYGSYEQYFGPGTRLTVT.

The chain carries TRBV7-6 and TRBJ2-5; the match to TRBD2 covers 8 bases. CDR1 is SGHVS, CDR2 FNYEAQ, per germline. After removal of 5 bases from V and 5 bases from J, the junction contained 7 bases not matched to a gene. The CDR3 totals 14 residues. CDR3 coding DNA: TGTGCCAGCAGCAGATCACCGGGGGGGGAGACCCAGTACTTC. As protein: CASSRSPGGETQYF.

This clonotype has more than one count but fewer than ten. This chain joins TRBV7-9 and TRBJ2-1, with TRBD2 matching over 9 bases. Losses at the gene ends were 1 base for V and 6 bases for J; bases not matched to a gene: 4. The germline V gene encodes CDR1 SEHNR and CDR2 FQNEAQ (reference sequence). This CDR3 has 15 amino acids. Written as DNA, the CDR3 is TGTGCCAGCAGCTTAGTGCAGCGGGGGGCCAATGAGCAGTTCTTC. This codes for CASSLVQRGANEQFF.

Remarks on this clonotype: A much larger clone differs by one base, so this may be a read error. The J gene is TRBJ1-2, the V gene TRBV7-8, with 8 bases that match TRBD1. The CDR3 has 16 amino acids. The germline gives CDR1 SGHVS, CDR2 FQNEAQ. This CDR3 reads CASSHEVGQAYYSYTF. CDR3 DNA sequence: TGTGCCAGCAGCCACGAGGTGGGACAGGCGTACTATAGCTACACCTTC.

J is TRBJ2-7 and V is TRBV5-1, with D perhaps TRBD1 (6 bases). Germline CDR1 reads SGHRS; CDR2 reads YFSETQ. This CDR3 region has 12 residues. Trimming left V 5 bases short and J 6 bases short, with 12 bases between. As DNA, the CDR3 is TGCGCCAGCAGGACAGGAGGAGGCGAGCAGTACTTC. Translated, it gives CASRTGGGEQYF.

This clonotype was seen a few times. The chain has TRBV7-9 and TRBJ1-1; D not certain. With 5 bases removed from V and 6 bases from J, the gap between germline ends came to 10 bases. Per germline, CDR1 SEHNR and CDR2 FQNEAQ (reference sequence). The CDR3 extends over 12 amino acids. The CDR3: CASSARTPEAFF. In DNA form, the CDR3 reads TGTGCCAGCAGCGCAAGGACTCCTGAAGCTTTCTTT.

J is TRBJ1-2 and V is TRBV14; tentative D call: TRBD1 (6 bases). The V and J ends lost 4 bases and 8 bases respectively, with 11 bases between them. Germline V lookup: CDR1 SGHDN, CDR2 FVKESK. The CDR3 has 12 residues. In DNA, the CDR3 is TGTGCCAGCAGCCCGAACAGGGAAGGCTACACCTTC. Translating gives CASSPNREGYTF.

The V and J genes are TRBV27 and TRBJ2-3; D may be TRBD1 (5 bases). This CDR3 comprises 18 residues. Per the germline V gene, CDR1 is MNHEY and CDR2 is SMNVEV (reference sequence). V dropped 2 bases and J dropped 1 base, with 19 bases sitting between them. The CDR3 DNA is TGTGCCAGCAGTTTAAGGGGCTGGGGCCCTCGAGGCACAGATACGCAGTATTTT. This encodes CASSLRGWGPRGTDTQYF.

The CDR3 loop reads CASSFNVPPEYNEQFF. The CDR3, as DNA: TGTGCCAGCAGTTTCAACGTCCCACCAGAATACAATGAGCAGTTCTTC. The V call is TRBV6-1, the J call TRBJ2-1; D unclear. V lost 5 bases and J 4 bases, leaving 18 bases between the germline ends. Per the germline V gene, CDR1 is MNHNS and CDR2 is SASEGT. CDR3 length equals 16 residues.

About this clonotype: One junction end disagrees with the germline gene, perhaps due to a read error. The CDR3 region is CASSYTGTSSNF. The CDR3 DNA follows: TGTGCCAGCAGTTACACGGGGACTAGCTCGAATTTT. This chain connects TRBV6-2 or TRBV6-3 to TRBJ2-3; 9 bases are a match to TRBD2. This CDR3 is built from 12 residues. Germline CDR1 MNHEY, CDR2 SVGEGT.

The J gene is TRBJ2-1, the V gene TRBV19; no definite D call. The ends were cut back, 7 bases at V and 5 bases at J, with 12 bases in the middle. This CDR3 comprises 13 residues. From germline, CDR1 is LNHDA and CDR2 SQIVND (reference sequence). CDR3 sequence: CASTLNADNEQFF. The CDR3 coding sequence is TGTGCCAGTACCCTCAACGCAGACAATGAGCAGTTCTTC.

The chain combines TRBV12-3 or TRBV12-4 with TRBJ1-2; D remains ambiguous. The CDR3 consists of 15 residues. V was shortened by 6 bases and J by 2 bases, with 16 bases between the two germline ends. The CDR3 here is CASSPFGVSNYGYTF. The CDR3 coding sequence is TGTGCCAGCAGCCCTTTCGGGGTTTCCAACTATGGCTACACCTTC.

For the CDR3, the DNA is TGTGCCAGCAGCTTTCCGGGCGTGGGGCACAATGAGCAGTTCTTC. It encodes CASSFPGVGHNEQFF. This chain uses TRBV7-9 with TRBJ2-1, with D possibly being TRBD1 (5 bases). V was cut by 3 bases and J by 5 bases, with 14 bases left in between. The CDR3 length is 15 residues. CDR1 and CDR2 (germline): SEHNR, FQNEAQ (reference sequence).

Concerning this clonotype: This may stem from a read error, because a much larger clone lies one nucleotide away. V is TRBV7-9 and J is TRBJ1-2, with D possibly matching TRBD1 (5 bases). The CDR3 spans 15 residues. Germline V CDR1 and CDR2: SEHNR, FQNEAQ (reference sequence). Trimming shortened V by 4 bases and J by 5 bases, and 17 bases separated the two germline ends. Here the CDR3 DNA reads TGTGCCAGCAGCTCCTCGACAGAGGGTACATATGGCTACACCTTC. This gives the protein CASSSSTEGTYGYTF.

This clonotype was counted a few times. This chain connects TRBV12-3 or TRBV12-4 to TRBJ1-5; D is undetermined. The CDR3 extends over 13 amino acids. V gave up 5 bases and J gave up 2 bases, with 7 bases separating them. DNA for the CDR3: TGTGCCAGCAGTGGTTCTGGCAATCAGCCCCAGCATTTT. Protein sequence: CASSGSGNQPQHF.

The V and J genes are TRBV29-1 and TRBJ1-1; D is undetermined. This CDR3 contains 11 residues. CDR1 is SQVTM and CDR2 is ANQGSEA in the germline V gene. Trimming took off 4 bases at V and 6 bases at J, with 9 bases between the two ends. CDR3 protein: CSVVLGSEAFF. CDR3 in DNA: TGCAGCGTTGTTCTAGGGTCTGAAGCTTTCTTT.

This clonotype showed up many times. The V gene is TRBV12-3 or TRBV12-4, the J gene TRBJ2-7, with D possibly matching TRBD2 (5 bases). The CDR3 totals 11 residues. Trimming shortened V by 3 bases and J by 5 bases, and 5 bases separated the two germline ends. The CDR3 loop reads CASSFGDEQYF. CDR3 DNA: TGTGCCAGCAGTTTCGGGGACGAGCAGTACTTC.

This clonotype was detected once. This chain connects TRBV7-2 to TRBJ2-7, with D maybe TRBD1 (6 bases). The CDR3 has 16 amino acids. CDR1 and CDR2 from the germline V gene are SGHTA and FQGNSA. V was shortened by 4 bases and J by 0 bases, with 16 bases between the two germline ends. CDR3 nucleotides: TGTGCCAGCAGCTCTGGGAGCGGACAGAGCTCCTACGAGCAGTACGTC. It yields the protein CASSSGSGQSSYEQYV.

The CDR3 loop is CASSYLLAGAYNEQFF. In nucleotides, the CDR3 is TGTGCCAGCAGTTATCTTCTAGCGGGGGCCTACAATGAGCAGTTCTTC. The chain recombines TRBV6-2 or TRBV6-3 with TRBJ2-1; 10 bases match TRBD2. The germline CDR1 and CDR2 sequences are MNHEY and SVGEGT. The ends lost 3 bases at V and 2 bases at J; junction bases unmatched: 4. This CDR3 comprises 16 residues.

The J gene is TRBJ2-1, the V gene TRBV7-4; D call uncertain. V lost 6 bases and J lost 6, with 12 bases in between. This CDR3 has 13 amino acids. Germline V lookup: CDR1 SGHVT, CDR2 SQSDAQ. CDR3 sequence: CASRIGVANEQFF. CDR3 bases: TGTGCCAGCAGAATAGGCGTAGCCAATGAGCAGTTCTTC. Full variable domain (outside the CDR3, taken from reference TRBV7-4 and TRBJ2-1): GAGVSQSPRYKVAKRGRDVALRCDSISGHVTLYWYRQTLGQGSEVLTYSQSDAQRDKSGRPSGRFSAERPERSVSTLKIQRTEQGDSAVYLCASRIGVANEQFFGPGTRLTVL.

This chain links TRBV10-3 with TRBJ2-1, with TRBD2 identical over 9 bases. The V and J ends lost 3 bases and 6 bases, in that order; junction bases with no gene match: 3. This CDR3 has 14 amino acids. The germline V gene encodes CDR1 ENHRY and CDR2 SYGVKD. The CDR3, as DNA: TGTGCCATCAGTGACGGACTAGCGATCAATGAGCAGTTCTTC. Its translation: CAISDGLAINEQFF.

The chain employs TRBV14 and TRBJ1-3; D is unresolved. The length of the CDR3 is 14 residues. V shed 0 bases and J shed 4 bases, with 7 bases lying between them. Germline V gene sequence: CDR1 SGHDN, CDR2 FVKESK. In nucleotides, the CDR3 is TGTGCCAGCAGCCAAGAGTGGGTCGGAAACACCATATATTTT. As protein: CASSQEWVGNTIYF.

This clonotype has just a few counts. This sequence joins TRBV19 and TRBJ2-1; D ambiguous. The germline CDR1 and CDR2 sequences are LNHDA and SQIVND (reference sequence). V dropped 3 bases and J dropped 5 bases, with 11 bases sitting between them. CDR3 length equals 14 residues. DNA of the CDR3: TGTGCCAGTAGTATGGGGAACGGGCACAATGAGCAGTTCTTC. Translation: CASSMGNGHNEQFF.

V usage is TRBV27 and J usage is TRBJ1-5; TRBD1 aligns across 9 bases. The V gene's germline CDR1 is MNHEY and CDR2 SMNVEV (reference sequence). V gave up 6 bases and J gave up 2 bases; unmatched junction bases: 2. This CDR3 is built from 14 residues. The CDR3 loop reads CASRGDRGNQPQHF. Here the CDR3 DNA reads TGTGCCAGCAGGGGGGACAGGGGCAATCAGCCCCAGCATTTT.

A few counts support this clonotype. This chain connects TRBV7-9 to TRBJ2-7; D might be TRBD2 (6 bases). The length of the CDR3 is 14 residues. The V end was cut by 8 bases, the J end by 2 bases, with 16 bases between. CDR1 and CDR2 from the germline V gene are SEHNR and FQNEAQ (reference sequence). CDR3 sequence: CASSHRDFAYEQYV. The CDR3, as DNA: TGTGCCAGCTCGCACCGGGACTTCGCCTACGAGCAGTACGTC.